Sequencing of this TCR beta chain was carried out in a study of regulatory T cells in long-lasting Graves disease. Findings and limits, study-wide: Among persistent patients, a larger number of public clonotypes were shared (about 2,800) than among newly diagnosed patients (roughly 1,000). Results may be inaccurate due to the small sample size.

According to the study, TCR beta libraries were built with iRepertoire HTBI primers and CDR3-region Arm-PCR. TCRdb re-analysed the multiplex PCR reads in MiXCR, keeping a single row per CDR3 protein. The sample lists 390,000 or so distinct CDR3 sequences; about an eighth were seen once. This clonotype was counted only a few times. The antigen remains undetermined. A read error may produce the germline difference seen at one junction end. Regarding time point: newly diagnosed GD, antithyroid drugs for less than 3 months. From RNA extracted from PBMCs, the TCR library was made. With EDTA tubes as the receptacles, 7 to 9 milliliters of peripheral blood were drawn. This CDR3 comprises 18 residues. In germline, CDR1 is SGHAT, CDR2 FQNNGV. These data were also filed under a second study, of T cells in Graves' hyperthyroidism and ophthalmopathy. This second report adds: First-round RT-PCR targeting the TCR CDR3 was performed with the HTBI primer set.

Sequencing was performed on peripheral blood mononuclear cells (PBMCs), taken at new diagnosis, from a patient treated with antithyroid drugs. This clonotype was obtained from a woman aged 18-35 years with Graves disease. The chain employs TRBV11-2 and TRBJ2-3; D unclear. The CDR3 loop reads CASSPIGLPEPSTDTQYF. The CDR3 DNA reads TGCGCCAGCAGCCCCATCGGCCTTCCAGAACCTAGCACAGATACGCAGTATTTT.